This TCR beta chain emerged from a study of shared clonotypes between healthy human individuals. Losses at the gene ends were 1 base for V and 3 bases for J; bases not matched to a gene: 13. CDR1 LGHNT and CDR2 FRNRAP come from the germline V gene. The CDR3 extends over 20 amino acids. Assay used: immunoSEQ multiplex PCR; TCRdb lists only in-frame clones, some missing. Of over 950,000 clones in the sample, 70% to 85% were seen once. The sequence derives from a young man in good health. Some clones in this sample may be carry-over from other donors' samples. The sample comprised memory CD4+ T cells from PBMCs. As for subset: CD45RA-negative fraction. The J gene is TRBJ2-1, the V gene TRBV12-5, with 12 bases aligning to TRBD2. Written as DNA, the CDR3 is TGTGCTAGTGGTTTGGCCCCTAGACTAGCGGGAGTCCCCGGCTACAATGAGCAGTTCTTC. Translated, it gives CASGLAPRLAGVPGYNEQFF.